This T cell receptor (beta chain) was identified in a study of T cells after yellow fever vaccination. Study outcomes and limitations: Some clonotypes were seen in both the CD4 and the CD8 compartments. These made up a small share and likely arose from convergent recombination.

In TCRdb, the 5' RACE reads were re-called with MiXCR into one record per CDR3 protein. Found here are under 70,000 distinct CDR3 sequences, roughly 6.9% of them singletons; the top ten hold less than 45%. Concerning this clonotype: Antigen specificity is unknown.

Germline V gene data show CDR1 as SGHRS and CDR2 as YFSETQ. The CDR3 consists of 15 residues. With 0 bases removed from V and 0 bases from J, the gap between germline ends came to 9 bases. The sequence derives from a man between 18 and 29 years old who received the YFV17D yellow fever vaccine. The starting material was CD8+ T cells sorted from PBMCs, obtained on the day of the first yellow fever vaccination. This sequence joins TRBV5-1 and TRBJ1-1; D is uncertain. As DNA, the CDR3 is TGCGCCAGCAGCTTGGGACGTCGGGTGAACACTGAAGCTTTCTTT. This codes for CASSLGRRVNTEAFF.